This is a list of T cell receptor beta chains from one sample in a study of control samples from healthy donors and cancer patients. Repertoires were generated with immunoSEQ multiplex PCR, while TCRdb's copy carries only in-frame clones and drops some. The sample yields more than 150,000 clones, roughly 93% seen once. What was sequenced was blood. The receptors originated from a man in his fifties or sixties in good health. Both conserved end residues are part of each CDR3. The order of the fields is D gene, V gene, J gene, CDR3 protein. A D gene is named only where the DNA matches it firmly.

>-|TRBV4-2|TRBJ2-3
CASSQTALLAGDTQYF
>TRBD2|TRBV7-9|TRBJ2-1
CASSRTGTSGRANEQFF
>-|TRBV6-5|TRBJ1-1
CASSYRGDSEAFF
>-|TRBV9|TRBJ2-3
CASSVGREGDTQYF
>-|TRBV19|TRBJ2-2
CASSMASNTGELFF
>TRBD2|TRBV13|TRBJ2-5
CASSATSGRSETQYF
>-|TRBV18|TRBJ2-6
CASSPGTPSSGANVLTF
>-|TRBV5-1|TRBJ2-7
CASSLRGLEQYF
>TRBD2|TRBV6-5|TRBJ2-5
CASSPGTMPGETQYF
>TRBD1|TRBV19|TRBJ2-7
CASSQMAGGHSYEQYF
>TRBD2|TRBV5-1|TRBJ2-1
CASSVGGSSNEQFF
>-|TRBV25-1|TRBJ1-1
CASSEQGNTEAFF
>-|TRBV28|TRBJ2-3
CASSPPQGLADTQYF
>-|TRBV7-2|TRBJ1-2
CASSFTFNYGYTF
>-|TRBV6-5|TRBJ2-5
CASRARVMETQYF
>TRBD1|TRBV18|TRBJ1-5
CASSPGQGADQPQHF
>TRBD1|TRBV10-2|TRBJ1-6
CASSDRTGEGSPLHF
>-|TRBV7-9|TRBJ1-3
CASSLKETGNTIYF
>-|TRBV7-9|TRBJ2-2
CASSSPIGPRGGELFF
>-|TRBV3-1/TRBV3-2|TRBJ1-1
CASQDLNTEAFF
>TRBD1|TRBV18|TRBJ1-5
CASSSTGGGNQPQHF
>-|TRBV15|TRBJ2-3
CATSRTSTDTQYF
>-|TRBV5-1|TRBJ2-1
CASSLGSDYEQFF
>-|TRBV5-1|TRBJ1-1
CASSLGSLNTEAFF
>-|TRBV5-1|TRBJ2-1
CASSLRGSSYNEQFF
>TRBD2|TRBV5-1|TRBJ2-7
CASSSLAGVGREQYF
>-|TRBV19|TRBJ2-5
CASSILRAETQYF
>-|TRBV5-4|TRBJ1-2
CASSLDRSYGYTF
>TRBD2|TRBV19|TRBJ2-7
CASSSHSGGGREQYF
>-|TRBV10-3|TRBJ1-1
CASKQGSLNTEAFF
>TRBD1|TRBV11-2|TRBJ2-7
CASTKGQGGNEQYF
>-|TRBV12-3/TRBV12-4|TRBJ2-3
CASAQIDTQYF
>-|TRBV10-2|TRBJ2-5
CASSSARGTQYF
>TRBD2|TRBV19|TRBJ2-1
CASSRSGRGNEQFF
>-|TRBV2|TRBJ1-4
CASKGNGEKLFF
>-|TRBV25-1|TRBJ2-2
CASSERWGNTGELFF
>TRBD2|TRBV29-1|TRBJ2-4
CSVESGGVGDIQYF
>TRBD1|TRBV5-4|TRBJ1-6
CASSLPGQRNSPLHF
>TRBD2|TRBV3-1/TRBV3-2|TRBJ2-7
CASSLGLAASYEQYF
>TRBD2|TRBV2|TRBJ2-7
CASSRLADTYEQYF
>-|TRBV5-3|TRBJ2-7
CARSLATRSYEQYF
>-|TRBV2|TRBJ1-1
CASSINTEAFF
>-|TRBV29-1|TRBJ2-7
CSVAFSYEQYF
>TRBD2|TRBV6-5|TRBJ2-7
CASILIAGGYYEQYF
>-|TRBV7-3|TRBJ1-1
CASSTLAGVTEAFF
>TRBD2|TRBV9|TRBJ2-3
CASSVSGGLAGAGDTQYF
>-|TRBV7-2|TRBJ1-3
CASSLRPRVSAPSGNTIYF
>TRBD1|TRBV19|TRBJ1-1
CASSWTGRANTEAFF
>TRBD2|TRBV3-1/TRBV3-2|TRBJ2-7
CASSQYSGKGYEQYF
>-|TRBV6-5|TRBJ2-2
CASTQGGGRAGELFF
>-|TRBV28|TRBJ1-4
CASRHLAGRRYEKLFF
>-|TRBV25-1|TRBJ2-5
CASSERGETQYF
>-|TRBV28|TRBJ2-7
CASSHGTLSYEQYF
>-|TRBV24-1|TRBJ1-1
CATSDSQGSATEAFF
>-|TRBV10-3|TRBJ2-1
CAISESEVGRNEQFF
>TRBD1|TRBV6-5|TRBJ1-1
CASSWWTGEDTEAFF
>-|TRBV7-9|TRBJ2-7
CASSPLGGHYEQYF
>-|TRBV7-9|TRBJ1-1
CASNMNTEAFF
>-|TRBV15|TRBJ2-4
CATSRADPGRELYF